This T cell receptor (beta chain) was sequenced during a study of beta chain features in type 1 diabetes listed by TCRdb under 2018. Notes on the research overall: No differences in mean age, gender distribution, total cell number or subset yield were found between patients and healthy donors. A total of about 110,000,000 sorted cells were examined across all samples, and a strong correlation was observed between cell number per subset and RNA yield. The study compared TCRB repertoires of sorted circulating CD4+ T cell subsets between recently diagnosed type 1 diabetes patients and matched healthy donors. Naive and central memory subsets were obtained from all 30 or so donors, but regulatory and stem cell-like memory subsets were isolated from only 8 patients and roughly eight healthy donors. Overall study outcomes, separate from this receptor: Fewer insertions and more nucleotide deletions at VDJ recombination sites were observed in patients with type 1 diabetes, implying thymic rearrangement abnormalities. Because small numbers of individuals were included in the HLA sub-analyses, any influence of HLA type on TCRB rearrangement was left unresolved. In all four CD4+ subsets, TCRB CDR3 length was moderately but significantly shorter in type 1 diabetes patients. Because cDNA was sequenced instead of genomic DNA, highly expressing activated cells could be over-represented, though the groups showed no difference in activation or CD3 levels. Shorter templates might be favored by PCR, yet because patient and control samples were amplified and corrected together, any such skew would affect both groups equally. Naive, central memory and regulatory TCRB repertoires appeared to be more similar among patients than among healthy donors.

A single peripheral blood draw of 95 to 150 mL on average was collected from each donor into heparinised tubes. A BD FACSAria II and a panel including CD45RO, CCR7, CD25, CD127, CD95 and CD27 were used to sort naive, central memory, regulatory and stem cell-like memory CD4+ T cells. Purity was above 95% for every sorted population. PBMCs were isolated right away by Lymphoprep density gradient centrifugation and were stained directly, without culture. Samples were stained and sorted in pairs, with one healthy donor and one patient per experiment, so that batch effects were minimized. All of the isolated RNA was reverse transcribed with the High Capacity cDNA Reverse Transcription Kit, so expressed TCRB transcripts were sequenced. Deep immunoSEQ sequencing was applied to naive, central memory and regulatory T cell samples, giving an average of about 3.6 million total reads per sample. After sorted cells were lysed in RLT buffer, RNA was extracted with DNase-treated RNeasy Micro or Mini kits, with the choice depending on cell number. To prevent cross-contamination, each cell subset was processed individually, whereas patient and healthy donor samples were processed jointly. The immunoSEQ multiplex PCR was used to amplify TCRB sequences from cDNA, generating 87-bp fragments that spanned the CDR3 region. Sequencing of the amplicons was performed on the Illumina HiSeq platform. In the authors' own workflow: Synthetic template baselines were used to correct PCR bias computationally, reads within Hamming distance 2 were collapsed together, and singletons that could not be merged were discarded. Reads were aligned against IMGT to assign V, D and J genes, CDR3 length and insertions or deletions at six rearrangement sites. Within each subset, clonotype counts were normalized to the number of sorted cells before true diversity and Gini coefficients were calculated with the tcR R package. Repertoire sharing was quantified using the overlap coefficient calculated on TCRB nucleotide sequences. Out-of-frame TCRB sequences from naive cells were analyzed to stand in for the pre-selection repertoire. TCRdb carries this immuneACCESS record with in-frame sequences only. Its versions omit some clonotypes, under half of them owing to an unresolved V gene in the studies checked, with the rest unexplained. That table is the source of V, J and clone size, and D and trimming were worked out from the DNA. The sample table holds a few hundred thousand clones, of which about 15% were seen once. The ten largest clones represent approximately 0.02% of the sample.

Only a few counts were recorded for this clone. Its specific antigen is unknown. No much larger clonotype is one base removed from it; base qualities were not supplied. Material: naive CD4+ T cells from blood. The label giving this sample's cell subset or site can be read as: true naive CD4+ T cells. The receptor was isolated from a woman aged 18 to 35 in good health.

The CDR3 protein: CASSFNRDVGELFF. The DNA sequence follows: TGTGCCAGCAGCTTCAACAGGGATGTCGGGGAGCTGTTTTTT. Here the chain combines TRBV7-9 and TRBJ2-2; TRBD1 might be the D gene, on 6 matching bases. The germline V gene (reference sequence) sets CDR1 to SEHNR and CDR2 to FQNEAQ. V and J are truncated by 3 bases and 7 bases respectively, leaving an intervening sequence of 12 bases. Including the terminal cysteine and phenylalanine, the CDR3 comprises 14 residues. CDR3 DNA only is kept here, 42 bases in frame from base 1.